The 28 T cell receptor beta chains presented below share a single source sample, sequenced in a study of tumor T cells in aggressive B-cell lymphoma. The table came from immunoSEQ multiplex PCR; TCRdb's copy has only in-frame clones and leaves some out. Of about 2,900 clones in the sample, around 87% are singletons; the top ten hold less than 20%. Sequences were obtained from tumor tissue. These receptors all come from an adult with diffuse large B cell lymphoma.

As DNA, the CDR3 is TGTGCCAGCAGCAACCAAAGGGAGAATGAGCAGTTCTTC. Its protein is CASSNQRENEQFF. The V gene is TRBV7-3, the J gene TRBJ2-1; perhaps TRBD2 as D (5 bases). This CDR3 is built from 13 residues. Germline CDR1 is SGHTA and CDR2 is FQGTGA. Trimming stripped 5 bases from V and 7 bases from J, with 12 bases between. The entire variable domain, with the rest obtained from reference TRBV7-3 and TRBJ2-1, is as follows: GAGVSQTPSNKVTEKGKYVELRCDPISGHTALYWYRQSLGQGPEFLIYFQGTGAADDSGLPNDRFFAVRPEGSVSTLKIQRTERGDSAVYLCASSNQRENEQFFGPGTRLTVL.

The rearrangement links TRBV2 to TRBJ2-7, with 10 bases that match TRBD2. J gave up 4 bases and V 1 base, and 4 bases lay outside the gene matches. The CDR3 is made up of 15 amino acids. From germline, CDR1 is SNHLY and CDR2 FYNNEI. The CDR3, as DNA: TGTGCCAGCAGTGAAGGGTCTAGCGGGAGATACGAGCAGTACTTC. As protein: CASSEGSSGRYEQYF.

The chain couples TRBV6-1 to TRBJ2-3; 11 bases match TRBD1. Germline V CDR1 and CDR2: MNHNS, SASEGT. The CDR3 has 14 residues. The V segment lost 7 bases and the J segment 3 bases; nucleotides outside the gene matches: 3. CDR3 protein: CASMDRGRTDTQYF. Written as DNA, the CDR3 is TGTGCCAGCATGGACAGGGGGCGGACAGATACGCAGTATTTT.

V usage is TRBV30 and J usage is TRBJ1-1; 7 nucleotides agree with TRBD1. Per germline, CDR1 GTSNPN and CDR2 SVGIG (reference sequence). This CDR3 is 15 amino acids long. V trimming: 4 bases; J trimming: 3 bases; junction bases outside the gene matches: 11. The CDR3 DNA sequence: TGTGCCTGGATCTGGAGGGGGCGAATGGACACTGAAGCTTTCTTT. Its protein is CAWIWRGRMDTEAFF.

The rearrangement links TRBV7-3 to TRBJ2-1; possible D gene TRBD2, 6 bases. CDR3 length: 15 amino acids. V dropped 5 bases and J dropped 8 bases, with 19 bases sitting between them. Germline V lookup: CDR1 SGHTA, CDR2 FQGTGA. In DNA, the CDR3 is TGTGCCAGCAGCCCCCACCCCGACGGAGGGGATGAGCAGTTCTTC. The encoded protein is CASSPHPDGGDEQFF. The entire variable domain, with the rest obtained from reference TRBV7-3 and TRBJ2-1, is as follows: GAGVSQTPSNKVTEKGKYVELRCDPISGHTALYWYRQSLGQGPEFLIYFQGTGAADDSGLPNDRFFAVRPEGSVSTLKIQRTERGDSAVYLCASSPHPDGGDEQFFGPGTRLTVL.

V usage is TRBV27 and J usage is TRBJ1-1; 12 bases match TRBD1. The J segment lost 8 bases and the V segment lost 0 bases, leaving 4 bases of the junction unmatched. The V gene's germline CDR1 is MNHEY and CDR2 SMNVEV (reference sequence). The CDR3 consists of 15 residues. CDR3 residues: CASSLSGTGGAEAFF. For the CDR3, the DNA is TGTGCCAGCAGTTTATCGGGGACAGGGGGCGCAGAAGCTTTCTTT.

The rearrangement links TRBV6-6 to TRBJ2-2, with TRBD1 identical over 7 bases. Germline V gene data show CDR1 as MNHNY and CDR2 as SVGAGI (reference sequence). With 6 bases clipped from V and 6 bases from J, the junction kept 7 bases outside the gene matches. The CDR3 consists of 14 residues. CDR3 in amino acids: CASRGTVQAGELFF. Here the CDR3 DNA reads TGTGCCAGCAGAGGGACAGTTCAAGCCGGGGAGCTGTTTTTT.

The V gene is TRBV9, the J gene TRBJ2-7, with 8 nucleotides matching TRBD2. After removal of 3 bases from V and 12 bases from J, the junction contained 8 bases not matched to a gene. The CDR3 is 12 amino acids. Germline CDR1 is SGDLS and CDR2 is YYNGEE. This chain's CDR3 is CASSGTSGLRYF. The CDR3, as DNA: TGTGCCAGCAGCGGTACTAGCGGCCTCAGGTACTTC.

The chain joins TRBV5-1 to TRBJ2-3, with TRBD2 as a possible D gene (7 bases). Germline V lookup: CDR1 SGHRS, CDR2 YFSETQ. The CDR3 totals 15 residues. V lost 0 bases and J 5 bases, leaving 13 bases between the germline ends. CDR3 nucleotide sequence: TGCGCCAGCAGCTTGGACTGGGGGGGCGAAGATACGCAGTATTTT. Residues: CASSLDWGGEDTQYF.

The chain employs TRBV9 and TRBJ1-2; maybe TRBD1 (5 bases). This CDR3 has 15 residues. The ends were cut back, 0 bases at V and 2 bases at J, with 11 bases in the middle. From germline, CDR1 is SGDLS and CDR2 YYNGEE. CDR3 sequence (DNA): TGTGCCAGCAGCGTAGCAGGGTTACAGAACTATGGCTACACCTTC. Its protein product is CASSVAGLQNYGYTF.

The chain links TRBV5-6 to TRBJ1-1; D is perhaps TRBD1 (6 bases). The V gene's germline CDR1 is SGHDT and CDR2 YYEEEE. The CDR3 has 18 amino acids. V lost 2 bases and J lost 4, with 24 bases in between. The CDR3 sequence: CASSLGVPRGISSTEAFF. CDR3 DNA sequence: TGTGCCAGCAGCTTAGGCGTCCCCAGGGGAATCTCTAGCACTGAAGCTTTCTTT.

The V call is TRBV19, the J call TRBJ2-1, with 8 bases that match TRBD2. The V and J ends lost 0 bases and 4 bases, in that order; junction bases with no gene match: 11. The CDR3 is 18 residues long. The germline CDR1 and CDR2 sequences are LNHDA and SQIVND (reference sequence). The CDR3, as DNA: TGTGCCAGTAGTATAGATTCGGGTCTAGCGGGTGGTTACAATGAGCAGTTCTTC. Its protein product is CASSIDSGLAGGYNEQFF.

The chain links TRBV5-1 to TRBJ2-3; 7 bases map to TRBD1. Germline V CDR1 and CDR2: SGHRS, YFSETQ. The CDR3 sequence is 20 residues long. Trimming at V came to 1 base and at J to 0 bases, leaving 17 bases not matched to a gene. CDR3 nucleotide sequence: TGCGCCAGCAGCTTGCCCACCGCCGGGACAGTTCTGCCTAGCACAGATACGCAGTATTTT. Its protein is CASSLPTAGTVLPSTDTQYF.

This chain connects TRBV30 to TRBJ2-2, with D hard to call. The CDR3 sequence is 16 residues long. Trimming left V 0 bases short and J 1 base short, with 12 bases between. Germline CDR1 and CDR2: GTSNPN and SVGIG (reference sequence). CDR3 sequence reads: CAWSVPSAGNTGELFF. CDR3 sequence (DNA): TGTGCCTGGAGTGTACCCTCGGCAGGGAACACCGGGGAGCTGTTTTTT.

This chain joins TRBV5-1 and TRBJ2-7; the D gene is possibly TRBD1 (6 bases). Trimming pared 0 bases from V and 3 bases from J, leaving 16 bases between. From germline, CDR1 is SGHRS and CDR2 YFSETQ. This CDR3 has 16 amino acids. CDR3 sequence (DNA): TGCGCCAGCAGCTTGGGGGCACTCCGGGACATCTACGAGCAGTACTTC. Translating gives CASSLGALRDIYEQYF. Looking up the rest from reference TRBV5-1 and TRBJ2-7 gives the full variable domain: KAGVTQTPRYLIKTRGQQVTLSCSPISGHRSVSWYQQTPGQGLQFLFEYFSETQRNKGNFPGRFSGRQFSNSRSEMNVSTLELGDSALYLCASSLGALRDIYEQYFGPGTRLTVT.

CDR3 sequence reads: CASSLFLGANEQFF. CDR3 DNA: TGTGCCAGCAGCTTATTTTTAGGGGCCAATGAGCAGTTCTTC. J is TRBJ2-1 and V is TRBV7-9; D is possibly TRBD1 (5 bases). Per the germline V gene, CDR1 is SEHNR and CDR2 is FQNEAQ (reference sequence). This CDR3 comprises 14 residues. V was trimmed by 2 bases and J by 6 bases, leaving 11 bases between them.

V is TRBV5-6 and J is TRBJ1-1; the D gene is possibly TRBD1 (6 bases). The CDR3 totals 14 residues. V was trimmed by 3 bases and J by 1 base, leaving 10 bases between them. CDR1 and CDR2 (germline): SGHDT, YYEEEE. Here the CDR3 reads CASSYGQRNTEAFF. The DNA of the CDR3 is TGTGCCAGCAGCTATGGACAGAGGAACACTGAAGCTTTCTTT. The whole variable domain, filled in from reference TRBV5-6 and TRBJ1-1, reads DAGVTQSPTHLIKTRGQQVTLRCSPKSGHDTVSWYQQALGQGPQFIFQYYEEEERQRGNFPDRFSGHQFPNYSSELNVNALLLGDSALYLCASSYGQRNTEAFFGQGTRLTVV.

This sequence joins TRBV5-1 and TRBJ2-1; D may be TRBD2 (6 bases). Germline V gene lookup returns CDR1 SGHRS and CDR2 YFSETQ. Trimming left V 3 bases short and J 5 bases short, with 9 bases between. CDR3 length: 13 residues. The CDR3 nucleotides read TGCGCCAGCAGCTGGGACTTGCACAATGAGCAGTTCTTC. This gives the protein CASSWDLHNEQFF.

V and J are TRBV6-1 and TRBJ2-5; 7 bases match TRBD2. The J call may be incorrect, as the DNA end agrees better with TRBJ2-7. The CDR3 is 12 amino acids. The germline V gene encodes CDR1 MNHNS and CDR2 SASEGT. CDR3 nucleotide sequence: TGTGCCAGCACTAGCGGAAGCTACGAGCAGTACTTC. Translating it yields CASTSGSYEQYF.

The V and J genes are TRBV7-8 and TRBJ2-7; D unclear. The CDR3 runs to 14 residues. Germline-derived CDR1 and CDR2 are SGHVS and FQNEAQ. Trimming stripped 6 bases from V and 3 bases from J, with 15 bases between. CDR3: CASSTSGILYEQYF. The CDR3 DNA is TGTGCCAGCAGTACCTCAGGCATCCTCTACGAGCAGTACTTC.

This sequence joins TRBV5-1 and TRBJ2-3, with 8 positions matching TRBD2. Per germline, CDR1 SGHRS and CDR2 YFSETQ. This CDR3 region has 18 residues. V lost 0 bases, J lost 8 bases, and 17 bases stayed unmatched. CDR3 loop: CASSLASFSGPGGPTQYF. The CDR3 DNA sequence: TGCGCCAGCAGCTTGGCCAGTTTCTCGGGTCCGGGAGGGCCTACGCAGTATTTT.

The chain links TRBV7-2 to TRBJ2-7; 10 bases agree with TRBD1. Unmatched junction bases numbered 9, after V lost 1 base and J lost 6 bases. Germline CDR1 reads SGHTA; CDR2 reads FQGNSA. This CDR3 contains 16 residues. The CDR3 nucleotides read TGTGCCAGCAGCTTAGGGGACAGGGGAGGATCGAGCGAGCAGTACTTC. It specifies CASSLGDRGGSSEQYF.

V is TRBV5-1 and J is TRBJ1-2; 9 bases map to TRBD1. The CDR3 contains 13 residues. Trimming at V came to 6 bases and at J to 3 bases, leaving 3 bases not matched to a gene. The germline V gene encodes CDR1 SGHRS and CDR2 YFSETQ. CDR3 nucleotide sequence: TGCGCCAGCACGGGACAGGGTGACTATGGCTACACCTTC. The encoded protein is CASTGQGDYGYTF.

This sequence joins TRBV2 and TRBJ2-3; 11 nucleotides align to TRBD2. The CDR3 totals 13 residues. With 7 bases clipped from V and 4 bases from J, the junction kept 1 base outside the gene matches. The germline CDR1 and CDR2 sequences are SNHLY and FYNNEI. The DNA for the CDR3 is TGTGCCAGCATACTAGCGGGAGCAGATACGCAGTATTTT. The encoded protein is CASILAGADTQYF.

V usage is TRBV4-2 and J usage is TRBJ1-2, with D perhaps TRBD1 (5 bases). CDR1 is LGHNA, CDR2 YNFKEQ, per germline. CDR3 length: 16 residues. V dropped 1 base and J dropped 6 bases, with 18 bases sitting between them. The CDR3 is CASSQAPARVTDGYTF. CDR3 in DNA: TGTGCCAGCAGCCAAGCTCCCGCCAGGGTTACAGATGGCTACACCTTC.

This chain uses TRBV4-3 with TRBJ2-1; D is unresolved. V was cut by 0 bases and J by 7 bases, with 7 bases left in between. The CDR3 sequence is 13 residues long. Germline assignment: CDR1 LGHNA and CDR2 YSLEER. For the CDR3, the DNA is TGCGCCAGCAGCCAAGATCTCCAGAATGAGCAGTTCTTC. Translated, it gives CASSQDLQNEQFF.

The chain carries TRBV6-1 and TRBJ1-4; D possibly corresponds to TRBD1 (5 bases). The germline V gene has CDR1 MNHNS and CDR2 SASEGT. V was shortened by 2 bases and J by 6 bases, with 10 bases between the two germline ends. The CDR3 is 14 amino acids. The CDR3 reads CASSERGYDEKLFF. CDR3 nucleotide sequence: TGTGCCAGCAGTGAACGGGGGTATGATGAAAAACTGTTTTTT.

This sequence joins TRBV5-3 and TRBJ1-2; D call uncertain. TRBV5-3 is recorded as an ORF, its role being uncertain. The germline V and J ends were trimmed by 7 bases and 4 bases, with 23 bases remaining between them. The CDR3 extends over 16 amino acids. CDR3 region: CARRWLVVRKIYGYTF. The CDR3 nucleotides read TGTGCCAGACGTTGGCTAGTGGTGAGAAAGATCTATGGCTACACCTTC.